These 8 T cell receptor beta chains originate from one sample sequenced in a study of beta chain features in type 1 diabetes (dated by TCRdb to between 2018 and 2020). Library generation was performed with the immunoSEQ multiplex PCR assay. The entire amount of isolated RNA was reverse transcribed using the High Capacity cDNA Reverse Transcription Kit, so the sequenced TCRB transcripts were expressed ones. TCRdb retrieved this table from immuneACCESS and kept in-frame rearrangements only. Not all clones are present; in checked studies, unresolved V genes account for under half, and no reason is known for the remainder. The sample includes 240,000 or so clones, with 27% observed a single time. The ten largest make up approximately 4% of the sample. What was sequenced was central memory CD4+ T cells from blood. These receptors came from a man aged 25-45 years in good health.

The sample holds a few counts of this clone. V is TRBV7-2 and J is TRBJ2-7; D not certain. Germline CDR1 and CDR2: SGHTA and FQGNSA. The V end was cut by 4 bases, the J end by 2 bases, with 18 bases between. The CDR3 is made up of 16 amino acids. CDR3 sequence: CASSSDGLRPTYEQYF. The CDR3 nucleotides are TGTGCCAGCAGCTCTGACGGCCTGAGACCCACCTACGAGCAGTACTTC.

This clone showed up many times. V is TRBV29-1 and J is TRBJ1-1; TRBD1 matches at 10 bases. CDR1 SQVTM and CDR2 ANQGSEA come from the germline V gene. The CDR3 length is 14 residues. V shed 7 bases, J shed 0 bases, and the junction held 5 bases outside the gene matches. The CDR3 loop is CSDKGQGMNTEAFF. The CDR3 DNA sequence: TGCAGCGACAAGGGACAGGGGATGAACACTGAAGCTTTCTTT.

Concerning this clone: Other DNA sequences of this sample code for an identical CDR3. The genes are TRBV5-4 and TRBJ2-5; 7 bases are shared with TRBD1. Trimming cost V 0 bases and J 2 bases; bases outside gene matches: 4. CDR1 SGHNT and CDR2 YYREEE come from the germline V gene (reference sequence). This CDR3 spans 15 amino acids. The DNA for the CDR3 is TGTGCCAGCAGCTTGGGGGACAGATCGCAAGAGACCCAGTACTTC. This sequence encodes CASSLGDRSQETQYF.

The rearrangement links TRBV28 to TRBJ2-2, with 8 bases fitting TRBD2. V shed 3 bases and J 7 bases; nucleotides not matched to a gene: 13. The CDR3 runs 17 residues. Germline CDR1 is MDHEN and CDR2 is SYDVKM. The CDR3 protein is CASSFRKSGRRVGELFF. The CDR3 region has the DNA TGTGCCAGCAGTTTCCGGAAAAGCGGGAGAAGGGTCGGGGAGCTGTTTTTT.

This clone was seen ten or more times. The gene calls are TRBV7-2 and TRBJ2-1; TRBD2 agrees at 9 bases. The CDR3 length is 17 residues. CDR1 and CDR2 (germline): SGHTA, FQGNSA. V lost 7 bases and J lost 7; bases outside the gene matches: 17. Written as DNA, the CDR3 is TGTGCCAGCACCGGAGATAGCGGGAGTGGTGGAAGGAATGAGCAGTTCTTC. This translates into CASTGDSGSGGRNEQFF.

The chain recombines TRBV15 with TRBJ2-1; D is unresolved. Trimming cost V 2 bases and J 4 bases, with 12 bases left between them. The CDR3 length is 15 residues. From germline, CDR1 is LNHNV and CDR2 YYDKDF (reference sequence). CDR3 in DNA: TGTGCCACCAGCAGACCCCCCCAAGTTTACAATGAGCAGTTCTTC. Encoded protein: CATSRPPQVYNEQFF. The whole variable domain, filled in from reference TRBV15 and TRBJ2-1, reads DAMVIQNPRYQVTQFGKPVTLSCSQTLNHNVMYWYQQKSSQAPKLLFHYYDKDFNNEADTPDNFQSRRPNTSFCFLDIRSPGLGDTAMYLCATSRPPQVYNEQFFGPGTRLTVL.

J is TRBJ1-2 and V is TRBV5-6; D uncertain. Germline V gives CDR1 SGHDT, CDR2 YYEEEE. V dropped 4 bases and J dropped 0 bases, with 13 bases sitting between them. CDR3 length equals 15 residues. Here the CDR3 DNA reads TGTGCCAGCAGCGGACGAAAGGCCACTAACTATGGCTACACCTTC. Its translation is CASSGRKATNYGYTF.

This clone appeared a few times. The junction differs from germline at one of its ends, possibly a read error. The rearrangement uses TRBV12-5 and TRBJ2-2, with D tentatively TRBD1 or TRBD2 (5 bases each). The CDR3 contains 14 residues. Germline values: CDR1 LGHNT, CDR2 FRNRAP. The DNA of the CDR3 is TGTGCTAGTGGTTTGTCGGCCGGGACCGCGGAGCTGTTTTTT. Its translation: CASGLSAGTAELFF.